The clone carrying this T cell receptor (beta chain) was recorded once. V dropped 4 bases and J dropped 3; count of bases not matched to a gene: 4. The germline gives CDR1 SQVTM, CDR2 ANQGSEA. CDR3 length: 15 residues. The data were taken from a study of blood T cell repertoires in COVID-19. TCRdb's copy holds only in-frame clones and misses some; the assay was immunoSEQ multiplex PCR. The sample records about 230,000 clones, 70% to 90% being singletons. Sequenced input: peripheral blood. The clonotype comes from a man aged 45-60 years with COVID-19, enrolled during active disease. The J gene is TRBJ2-1, the V gene TRBV29-1; TRBD2 aligns across 12 bases. The CDR3 spells CSVVSSGGDYNEQFF. CDR3 nucleotides: TGCAGCGTTGTGTCTAGCGGGGGGGACTACAATGAGCAGTTCTTC.